The present entry profiles one T cell receptor (beta chain) with its context. Its antigen is still unknown. Sequenced by immunoSEQ multiplex PCR; TCRdb stores in-frame clones only, minus some. In the table there are around 140,000 clones, roughly 92% of which are singletons. There are 16 residues in the CDR3. V was shortened by 7 bases and J by 5 bases, with 20 bases between the two germline ends. Germline V gene data show CDR1 as SEHNR and CDR2 as FQNEAQ (reference sequence). This record belongs to a study of T cell responses to AZD1222 COVID-19 vaccine. Regarding the study as a whole: Sampled repertoires all dated from after the peak T cell response. Vaccine-related CD4 TCRs covered spike, predominating at 160-218 and 743-854.

The input for sequencing was peripheral blood, taken on day 0 of AZD1222 vaccination. The chain couples TRBV7-9 to TRBJ2-2, with D maybe TRBD2 (5 bases). This receptor was taken from an adult in good health. The DNA for the CDR3 is TGTGCCAGCAAGCTGAGTCGCGGGTCAAGAACCGGGGAGCTGTTTTTT. Residues: CASKLSRGSRTGELFF.